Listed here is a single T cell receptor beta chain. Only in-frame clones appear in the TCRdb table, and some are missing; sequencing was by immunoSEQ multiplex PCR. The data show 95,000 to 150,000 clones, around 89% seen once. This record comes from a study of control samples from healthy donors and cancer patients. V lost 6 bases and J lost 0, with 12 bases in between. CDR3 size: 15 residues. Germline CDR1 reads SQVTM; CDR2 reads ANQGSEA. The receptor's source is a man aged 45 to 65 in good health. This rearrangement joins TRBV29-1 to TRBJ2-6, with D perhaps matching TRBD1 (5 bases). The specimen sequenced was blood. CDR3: CSVQGESSGANVLTF. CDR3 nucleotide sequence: TGCAGCGTGCAGGGTGAGAGCTCTGGGGCCAACGTCCTGACTTTC.